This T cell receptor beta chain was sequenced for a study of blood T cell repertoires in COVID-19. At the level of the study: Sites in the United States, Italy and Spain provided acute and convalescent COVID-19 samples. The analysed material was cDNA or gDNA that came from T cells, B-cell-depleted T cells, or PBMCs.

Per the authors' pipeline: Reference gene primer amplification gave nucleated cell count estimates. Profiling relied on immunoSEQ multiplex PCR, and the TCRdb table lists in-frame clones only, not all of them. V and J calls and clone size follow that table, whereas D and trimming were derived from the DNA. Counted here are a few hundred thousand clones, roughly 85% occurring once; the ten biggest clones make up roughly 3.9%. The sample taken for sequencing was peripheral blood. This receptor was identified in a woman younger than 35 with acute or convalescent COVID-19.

CDR3 DNA sequence: TGTGCCAGCAGCGTTACGAGCGGGGGGGCCTCCGATACGCAGTATTTT. Encoded protein: CASSVTSGGASDTQYF. V is TRBV9 and J is TRBJ2-3; 10 nucleotides agree with TRBD2. CDR3 length: 16 residues. Germline values: CDR1 SGDLS, CDR2 YYNGEE. With V trimmed by 2 bases and J by 6 bases, 9 bases remained unmatched.